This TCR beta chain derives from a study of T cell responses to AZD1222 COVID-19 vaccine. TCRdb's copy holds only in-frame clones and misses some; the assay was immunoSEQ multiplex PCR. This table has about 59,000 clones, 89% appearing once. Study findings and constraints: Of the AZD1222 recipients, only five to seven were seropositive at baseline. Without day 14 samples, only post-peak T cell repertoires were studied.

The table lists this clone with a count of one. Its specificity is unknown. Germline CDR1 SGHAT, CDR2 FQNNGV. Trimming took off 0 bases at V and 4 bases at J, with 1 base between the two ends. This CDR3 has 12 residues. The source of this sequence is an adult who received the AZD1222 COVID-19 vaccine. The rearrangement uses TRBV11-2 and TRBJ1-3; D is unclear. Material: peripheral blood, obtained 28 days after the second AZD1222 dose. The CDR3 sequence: CASSLDGNTIYF. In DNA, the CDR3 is TGTGCCAGCAGCTTAGACGGAAACACCATATATTTT.